These T cell receptor beta chains were read from a single sample in a study of cytomegalovirus exposure and HLA in healthy donors. Generated by immunoSEQ multiplex PCR, the TCRdb table keeps only in-frame clones and is missing some. The sample has roughly 160,000 clones, around 77% seen once; the top ten hold around 1.6%. The sequencing sample was made of PBMCs. These receptors all stem from a woman aged 25 to 39 in good health and CMV-seronegative. Each CDR3 is given with its conserved first and last residue. The D gene is left open where the match is weak. Expanded clones get a size class; other rows say once, few or many, or leave the size out.

V,size,J,D,DNA,CDR3
TRBV11-2,few,TRBJ1-1,NA,TGTGCCAGCAGCCCCATAAGGGGGAACACTGAAGCTTTCTTT,CASSPIRGNTEAFF
TRBV30,NA,TRBJ2-1,NA,TGTGCCTGGAGTGTACGGGAGCGGAATGAGCAGTTCTTC,CAWSVRERNEQFF
TRBV5-1,NA,TRBJ2-2,TRBD1,TGCGCCAGCAGCCCCGGGTCGGCAGGGGGACGTACCGGGGAGCTGTTTTTT,CASSPGSAGGRTGELFF
TRBV9,NA,TRBJ2-7,TRBD2,TGTGCCAGCAGCGTAGGTGGGACAGGACTAGCGGGAGTCATCGACGAGCAGTACTTC,CASSVGGTGLAGVIDEQYF
TRBV19,once,TRBJ2-1,TRBD1,TGTGCCAGTAGTATGGGGGACAGCCAATACAATGAGCAGTTCTTC,CASSMGDSQYNEQFF
TRBV2,NA,TRBJ2-7,NA,TGTGCCAGCAGAGGACTGACTTTAACCTACGAGCAGTACTTC,CASRGLTLTYEQYF
TRBV30,NA,TRBJ1-2,NA,TGTGCCTGGACCCCCGGGACACACTATGGCTACACCTTC,CAWTPGTHYGYTF
TRBV30,NA,TRBJ2-7,TRBD1,TGTGCCTGGAGGGGAAACAGGGGCAGCTCCTACGAGCAGTACTTC,CAWRGNRGSSYEQYF
TRBV2,NA,TRBJ2-5,NA,TGTGCCAGCAGTGAATGGGGGCTCCAAGAGACCCAGTACTTC,CASSEWGLQETQYF
TRBV30,once,TRBJ2-7,TRBD2,TGTGCCTGGAGTGATAGCGGGAGTGGGGCCCACGAGCAGTACTTC,CAWSDSGSGAHEQYF
TRBV25-1,once,TRBJ2-7,NA,TGTGCCAGCAGTGAGGGGAGGTCTACCTACGAGCAGTACTTC,CASSEGRSTYEQYF
TRBV6-1,few,TRBJ2-3,NA,TGTGCCAGCGGGAAGGGGAACACAGATACGCAGTATTTT,CASGKGNTDTQYF